Listed below are T cell receptor beta chains from one sample, sequenced in a study of T cell changes during pregnancy in multiple sclerosis. Sequenced by immunoSEQ multiplex PCR; TCRdb stores in-frame clones only, minus some. The sample holds some 11,000 clones, about 86% seen once. This material consisted of CD8+ T cells from peripheral blood mononuclear cells, taken in the second trimester of pregnancy. The receptors stem from a female donor in good health, enrolled as a control in a pregnancy study. The conserved cysteine and the conserved F or W are not part of the CDR3 here.

V gene: TRBV14
J gene: TRBJ2-7
CDR3 protein: ASSPSPYEQY

V gene: TRBV7-9
J gene: TRBJ2-1
CDR3 protein: ASNPSGSYNEQF

V gene: TRBV29-1
J gene: TRBJ2-7
CDR3 protein: SVEEGAGYEQY

V gene: TRBV30
J gene: TRBJ1-2
CDR3 protein: ASDRDYGYT

V gene: TRBV6-5
J gene: TRBJ2-1
CDR3 protein: ASSSPGGPHNEQF

V gene: TRBV7-9
J gene: TRBJ1-2
CDR3 protein: ASSPLSAYRAGDYGYT

V gene: TRBV7-9
J gene: TRBJ2-7
CDR3 protein: ASSLGGDAYEQY

V gene: TRBV6-5
J gene: TRBJ1-4
CDR3 protein: ASSHTREKLF

V gene: TRBV27
J gene: TRBJ2-2
CDR3 protein: ASSPHLGLAGFTGELF

V gene: TRBV2
J gene: TRBJ2-1
CDR3 protein: ASSGTSEYTYNEQF

V gene: TRBV27
J gene: TRBJ1-1
CDR3 protein: ASTGTANTEAF

V gene: TRBV15
J gene: TRBJ1-4
CDR3 protein: ATSRDMATVDEKLF

V gene: TRBV2
J gene: TRBJ2-7
CDR3 protein: ASSEGQEAYEQY

V gene: TRBV7-6
J gene: TRBJ2-3
CDR3 protein: ASSSASGDTQY

V gene: TRBV11-2
J gene: TRBJ2-1
CDR3 protein: ASSWDRDPYNEQF